Listed below are T cell receptor beta chains from one sample, sequenced in a study of T cell responses to AZD1222 COVID-19 vaccine. The assay was immunoSEQ multiplex PCR, and TCRdb's table has in-frame clones only and misses some. The sample shows some 79,000 clones, over 70% of them seen only once. Source: peripheral blood, taken 28 days after the second AZD1222 dose. The receptors were sampled from an adult who received the AZD1222 COVID-19 vaccine. Each CDR3 is given without its conserved first and last residue. Clone size is given for some rows only: seen once, a few or many times, or a class if the clone is expanded.

>TRBV7-9|-|TRBJ1-5
ASSRDTGNQPQH
>TRBV14|-|TRBJ1-4
ASSYNREKLF
>TRBV28|-|TRBJ2-7
ASRTGGIYEQY
>TRBV30|-|TRBJ1-5
AWTGTPGQPQH
>TRBV2|-|TRBJ2-1
AIMTGDNEQF
>TRBV28|-|TRBJ1-1
ASSLSRTSSYTEAF
>TRBV28|-|TRBJ1-1
ASSSRWAF
>TRBV7-9|-|TRBJ2-7
ASSLSGEQY
>TRBV4-3|-|TRBJ2-7
ASSQDPMGLGYHEQY
>TRBV6-2/TRBV6-3|few|TRBJ2-3
ASSFVGASTDTQY
>TRBV28|-|TRBJ1-1
ASSYTGDTEAF
>TRBV24-1|-|TRBJ2-7
ATSPAGHSYEQY
>TRBV5-4|-|TRBJ2-3
ASSAQGVSTDTQY
>TRBV4-3|-|TRBJ2-7
ASSQGLESYEQY
>TRBV7-9|-|TRBJ2-6
ASSLGGSSGANVLT
>TRBV27|-|TRBJ2-1
ASSPGTSGRNEQF
>TRBV5-1|-|TRBJ2-5
ASSTGVRTSIETQY
>TRBV29-1|-|TRBJ1-2
SVRDWDYGYT
>TRBV7-9|-|TRBJ1-5
ASSLGQNFNQPQH
>TRBV7-2|once|TRBJ1-2
ASSLGPIEGYT
>TRBV7-9|-|TRBJ2-1
ASSFDRDWDEQF
>TRBV3-1/TRBV3-2|-|TRBJ2-5
ASSPRGLGETQY
>TRBV11-1|-|TRBJ2-3
ASRAPPGRTDTQY
>TRBV7-9|once|TRBJ1-3
ASSSVTGANSGNTIY
>TRBV18|-|TRBJ2-7
ASSLSWGTDEQY
>TRBV29-1|-|TRBJ2-7
SVRDRGPTYEQY
>TRBV30|-|TRBJ2-7
AWTGSSYEQY
>TRBV19|-|TRBJ1-2
ASSYGVGYT
>TRBV24-1|-|TRBJ2-3
ATSGWGTDTQY
>TRBV20-1|-|TRBJ2-7
SASTSARYEQY
>TRBV27|-|TRBJ1-2
ASSVGTGTFYGYT
>TRBV11-2|-|TRBJ1-1
ASSFTGGTEAF